Following are 31 T cell receptor beta chains from one sample sequenced in a study of cytomegalovirus exposure and HLA in healthy donors. Vbeta (60) and Jbeta (13) primers were used in the PCR. Measured with immunoSEQ multiplex PCR; TCRdb has only the in-frame clones, and not every one. In the table there are about 190,000 clones, roughly 80% of which are singletons. Sequencing was performed on PBMCs. These receptors were obtained from a woman under 30 in good health and CMV-seronegative.

The V gene is TRBV6-1, the J gene TRBJ1-2; a possible D gene is TRBD1 (6 bases). Looked up from germline, CDR1 is MNHNS and CDR2 is SASEGT. V dropped 6 bases and J dropped 5 bases, with 13 bases sitting between them. This CDR3 spans 13 amino acids. In DNA form, the CDR3 reads TGTGCCAGCAGCCACAACAGGGTTTATGGCTACACCTTC. It codes for CASSHNRVYGYTF.

CDR3 in amino acids: CAWSTPGQANSYNEQFF. CDR3 DNA sequence: TGTGCCTGGAGTACTCCGGGACAGGCAAACTCCTACAATGAGCAGTTCTTC. The chain couples TRBV30 to TRBJ2-1; 8 bases are a match to TRBD1. V was clipped by 2 bases and J by 0 bases; unmatched bases: 9. The germline gives CDR1 GTSNPN, CDR2 SVGIG (reference sequence). The length of the CDR3 is 17 residues. The full variable domain, its missing parts supplied by reference TRBV30 and TRBJ2-1, is SQTIHQWPATLVQPVGSPLSLECTVEGTSNPNLYWYRQAAGRGLQLLFYSVGIGQISSEVPQNLSASRPQDRQFILSSKKLLLSDSGFYLCAWSTPGQANSYNEQFFGPGTRLTVL.

This sequence joins TRBV6-1 and TRBJ2-1; D not resolved. Trimming removed 5 bases at V and 2 bases at J, with 7 bases between. CDR1 is MNHNS, CDR2 SASEGT, per germline. The CDR3 extends over 13 amino acids. CDR3 nucleotides: TGTGCCAGCAGTCTAAGCACCTACAATGAGCAGTTCTTC. Residues: CASSLSTYNEQFF.

This clone was counted only a few times. The genes are TRBV6-5 and TRBJ1-6, with TRBD1 matching 7 bases. In germline, CDR1 is MNHEY, CDR2 SVGAGI. The CDR3 totals 16 residues. V shed 2 bases and J 7 bases; nucleotides not matched to a gene: 8. The CDR3 DNA follows: TGTGCCAGCAGTTACACCACCGGGACAGCAAATTCACCCCTCCACTTT. It encodes CASSYTTGTANSPLHF.

V usage is TRBV19 and J usage is TRBJ1-5; D is unclear. V was cut by 7 bases and J by 2 bases, with 15 bases left in between. The CDR3 totals 15 residues. Germline assignment: CDR1 LNHDA and CDR2 SQIVND (reference sequence). The CDR3 bases are TGTGCCAGTACCCCCCGCGGAGAAGGCAATCAGCCCCAGCATTTT. This codes for CASTPRGEGNQPQHF.

This clone has a handful of counts. This rearrangement joins TRBV2 to TRBJ2-7, with 7 bases fitting TRBD1. The V and J ends lost 1 base and 5 bases, in that order; junction bases with no gene match: 14. The V gene's germline CDR1 is SNHLY and CDR2 FYNNEI. This CDR3 has 17 amino acids. The CDR3 is CASSEERDSIGRDEQYF. DNA of the CDR3: TGTGCCAGCAGTGAAGAGAGGGACAGTATTGGTCGTGACGAGCAGTACTTC.

The V call is TRBV7-9, the J call TRBJ2-7; 7 positions agree with TRBD2. The germline gives CDR1 SEHNR, CDR2 FQNEAQ (reference sequence). V dropped 5 bases and J dropped 3; count of bases not matched to a gene: 10. The CDR3 is 15 amino acids. The CDR3 region is CASSPGGLADYEQYF. In nucleotides, the CDR3 is TGTGCCAGCAGCCCAGGTGGGCTAGCGGACTACGAGCAGTACTTC.

This clone was found a few times. The V and J genes are TRBV2 and TRBJ2-1; possibly TRBD2 for D (5 bases). This CDR3 contains 14 residues. V lost 4 bases, J lost 10 bases, and 17 bases lay in between. In germline, CDR1 is SNHLY, CDR2 FYNNEI. CDR3 nucleotides: TGTGCCAGCAGTGCGGGGAGACTGGGCCAAGAGCAGTTCTTC. Translating it yields CASSAGRLGQEQFF.

The chain recombines TRBV7-2 with TRBJ2-2; TRBD2 matches at 10 bases. V lost 3 bases and J lost 8; bases outside the gene matches: 12. The CDR3 is 17 residues long. Looked up from germline, CDR1 is SGHTA and CDR2 is FQGNSA. The CDR3 region is CASSFTPAGGPQGELFF. CDR3 nucleotide sequence: TGTGCCAGCAGCTTTACCCCAGCGGGGGGGCCTCAGGGGGAGCTGTTTTTT.

V is TRBV2 and J is TRBJ2-4, with 8 bases lining up with TRBD1. CDR1 and CDR2 from the germline V gene are SNHLY and FYNNEI. The CDR3 is 12 residues long. J gave up 5 bases and V 6 bases, and 0 bases lay outside the gene matches. The CDR3 region is CASRDRENIQYF. In DNA, the CDR3 is TGTGCCAGCAGGGACAGGGAAAACATTCAGTACTTC.

The chain links TRBV5-1 to TRBJ1-2; 8 positions match TRBD1. The CDR3 extends over 16 amino acids. The germline V gene has CDR1 SGHRS and CDR2 YFSETQ. Trimming removed 4 bases from V and 4 bases from J; junction bases left unmatched: 12. CDR3 residues: CASSTGGQARPYGYTF. DNA for the CDR3: TGCGCCAGCAGCACTGGGGGACAGGCCCGACCCTATGGCTACACCTTC.

The chain uses TRBV7-3 and TRBJ1-1; tentatively, D is TRBD1 (5 bases). There are 16 residues in the CDR3. Trimming took 4 bases from V and 1 from J, leaving 16 bases between them. Germline V gives CDR1 SGHTA, CDR2 FQGTGA. The DNA for the CDR3 is TGTGCCAGCAGCTCCGGGGGGGGACGGAGGAACACTGAAGCTTTCTTT. As protein: CASSSGGGRRNTEAFF.

The CDR3, as DNA: TGTGCCAGCAGCCAAGGACAGAATCAGCCCCAGCATTTT. Its protein product is CASSQGQNQPQHF. The gene calls are TRBV14 and TRBJ1-5, with a possible D match to TRBD1 (5 bases). The CDR3 totals 13 residues. Trimming left V 1 base short and J 4 bases short, with 5 bases between. Germline lookup yields CDR1 SGHDN and CDR2 FVKESK.

This rearrangement joins TRBV29-1 to TRBJ1-2; D perhaps matches TRBD1 (5 bases). Germline values: CDR1 SQVTM, CDR2 ANQGSEA. The CDR3 is 16 residues long. Trimming removed 7 bases at V and 7 bases at J, with 28 bases between. CDR3 sequence reads: CSALKIEQAYTPGYTF. CDR3 bases: TGCAGCGCGCTGAAAATTGAACAGGCCTACACTCCTGGCTACACCTTC.

The V gene is TRBV5-6, the J gene TRBJ1-1; no definite D call. The CDR3 consists of 13 residues. Looked up from germline, CDR1 is SGHDT and CDR2 is YYEEEE. The V and J ends lost 5 bases and 1 base respectively, with 9 bases between them. CDR3 protein: CASRRGPNTEAFF. The CDR3 DNA reads as TGTGCCAGCAGGCGGGGTCCGAACACTGAAGCTTTCTTT.

This chain uses TRBV28 with TRBJ2-7; TRBD1 matches 10 bases. V was clipped by 6 bases and J by 2 bases; unmatched bases: 4. The germline CDR1 and CDR2 sequences are MDHEN and SYDVKM. The CDR3 covers 14 residues. The CDR3 is CASRNGQGAYEQYF. In DNA, the CDR3 is TGTGCCAGCAGGAATGGACAGGGGGCCTACGAGCAGTACTTC.

About this clone: At one end, the junction sequence differs from germline, possibly due to a read error. This chain connects TRBV29-1 to TRBJ1-2, with a tentative D call TRBD1 (5 bases). The CDR3 has 12 amino acids. Germline CDR1 is SQVTM and CDR2 is ANQGSEA. Written as DNA, the CDR3 is TGCAGCGTTAAAGAAGGGGATGGTGGCTACACCTTC. Its protein product is CSVKEGDGGYTF.

This chain links TRBV27 with TRBJ2-5; 15 nucleotides line up with TRBD2. This CDR3 is built from 20 residues. Trimming removed 0 bases from V and 4 bases from J; junction bases left unmatched: 12. Germline loops: CDR1 MNHEY, CDR2 SMNVEV (reference sequence). The CDR3 DNA follows: TGTGCCAGCAGTTTATCGCCCCGAGGACTAGCGGGAGGGAGTAGAGAGACCCAGTACTTC. Residues: CASSLSPRGLAGGSRETQYF.

This chain joins TRBV6-4 and TRBJ2-3; D is uncertain. Trimming cost V 6 bases and J 2 bases, with 12 bases left between them. The germline V gene encodes CDR1 MRHNA and CDR2 SNTAGT. The CDR3 contains 14 residues. CDR3 nucleotide sequence: TGTGCCAGCAGACCGAGCTATTCCACAGATACGCAGTATTTT. Translation: CASRPSYSTDTQYF.

The chain has TRBV7-2 and TRBJ1-1; D is unclear. The V end lost 4 bases, the J end lost 0 bases, and 12 bases lay between the germline ends. Germline values: CDR1 SGHTA, CDR2 FQGNSA. This CDR3 is built from 15 residues. CDR3 sequence: CASSSLEGVNTEAFF. Written as DNA, the CDR3 is TGTGCCAGCAGCTCCCTTGAAGGAGTGAACACTGAAGCTTTCTTT.

V gene TRBV4-3 combines with J gene TRBJ1-5; D is undetermined. Germline assignment: CDR1 LGHNA and CDR2 YSLEER. The CDR3 is made up of 13 amino acids. V lost 0 bases and J lost 2, with 2 bases in between. DNA for the CDR3: TGCGCCAGCAGCCAAGACGGCAATCAGCCCCAGCATTTT. Translated, it gives CASSQDGNQPQHF.

This sequence joins TRBV7-9 and TRBJ1-1; maybe TRBD1 (6 bases). Germline CDR1 is SEHNR and CDR2 is FQNEAQ (reference sequence). CDR3 length: 15 residues. V gave up 3 bases and J gave up 2 bases, with 13 bases separating them. CDR3 bases: TGTGCCAGCAGCTTCTCAGGGGCCTTAAACACTGAAGCTTTCTTT. This translates into CASSFSGALNTEAFF.

This CDR3 reads CASGDGVNTGELFF. The CDR3 nucleotides read TGTGCTAGTGGAGACGGGGTTAACACCGGGGAGCTGTTTTTT. The chain has TRBV12-5 and TRBJ2-2; weak D call: TRBD2 (5 bases). Germline CDR1 and CDR2: LGHNT and FRNRAP. Trimming removed 6 bases from V and 2 bases from J, with 10 bases in between. The CDR3 extends over 14 amino acids.

The chain has TRBV5-6 and TRBJ2-5; 9 nucleotides match TRBD1. The CDR3 covers 15 residues. Trimming cost V 1 base and J 5 bases; bases outside gene matches: 6. Germline V CDR1 and CDR2: SGHDT, YYEEEE. CDR3 in amino acids: CASSLTGGAGETQYF. For the CDR3, the DNA is TGTGCCAGCAGCTTGACAGGGGGCGCGGGGGAGACCCAGTACTTC. Drawing the rest from reference TRBV5-6 and TRBJ2-5, the complete variable domain is DAGVTQSPTHLIKTRGQQVTLRCSPKSGHDTVSWYQQALGQGPQFIFQYYEEEERQRGNFPDRFSGHQFPNYSSELNVNALLLGDSALYLCASSLTGGAGETQYFGPGTRLLVL.

The CDR3 sequence is CASSDRGQGGKLFF. CDR3 bases: TGTGCCAGCAGTGACAGGGGACAGGGGGGAAAACTGTTTTTT. V usage is TRBV25-1 and J usage is TRBJ1-4, with 11 positions matching TRBD1. V lost 3 bases, J lost 10 bases, and 4 bases stayed unmatched. The germline V gene encodes CDR1 MGHDK and CDR2 SYGVNS. The CDR3 loop spans 14 amino acids.

The J gene is TRBJ1-4, the V gene TRBV6-1; the match to TRBD1 covers 9 bases. CDR1 is MNHNS and CDR2 is SASEGT in the germline V gene. The CDR3 runs 17 residues. The junction had 10 bases not matched to a gene; V was cut back by 4 bases and J by 4 bases. The CDR3 reads CASSVNRGRGGNEKLFF. The CDR3 DNA follows: TGTGCCAGCAGTGTAAACAGGGGGCGCGGCGGTAATGAAAAACTGTTTTTT.

The chain employs TRBV9 and TRBJ1-1; tentative D call: TRBD1 (5 bases). Per germline, CDR1 SGDLS and CDR2 YYNGEE. The CDR3 loop spans 13 amino acids. Deletions cut 4 bases from V and 7 bases from J, with 14 bases between. The CDR3 sequence: CASSIGTGGEAFF. The CDR3 DNA reads as TGTGCCAGCAGCATTGGGACCGGGGGTGAAGCTTTCTTT.

There are a few counts of this clone. The chain is built from TRBV7-9 and TRBJ1-2, with D possibly matching TRBD1 (5 bases). The CDR3 extends over 16 amino acids. V gave up 2 bases and J gave up 2 bases, with 15 bases separating them. CDR1 SEHNR and CDR2 FQNEAQ come from the germline V gene (reference sequence). Here the CDR3 reads CASSLTYWGSNYGYTF. As DNA, the CDR3 is TGTGCCAGCAGCTTAACCTACTGGGGCAGCAACTATGGCTACACCTTC.

The chain carries TRBV29-1 and TRBJ2-1; D is possibly TRBD2 (6 bases). V was clipped by 4 bases and J by 6 bases, with 10 bases between them. The CDR3 length is 12 residues. CDR1 and CDR2 (germline): SQVTM, ANQGSEA. The CDR3 here is CSVGGLLNEQFF. DNA of the CDR3: TGCAGCGTTGGGGGACTCCTCAATGAGCAGTTCTTC.

The CDR3 DNA is TGTGCCACAGGACAGGGGGCTTGGGGCACTGAAGCTTTCTTT. It translates to CATGQGAWGTEAFF. The chain uses TRBV19 and TRBJ1-1; 11 bases match TRBD1. The CDR3 spans 14 residues. Trimming at V came to 10 bases and at J to 4 bases, leaving 8 bases not matched to a gene. CDR1 is LNHDA and CDR2 is SQIVND in the germline V gene (reference sequence).

The CDR3 protein is CASSDTGAYEQYF. The CDR3 coding sequence is TGTGCCAGCAGTGATACAGGGGCCTACGAGCAGTACTTC. The chain is built from TRBV6-1 and TRBJ2-7, with 7 bases aligning to TRBD1. Germline assignment: CDR1 MNHNS and CDR2 SASEGT. The CDR3 covers 13 residues. Trimming at V came to 3 bases and at J to 2 bases, leaving 1 base not matched to a gene.